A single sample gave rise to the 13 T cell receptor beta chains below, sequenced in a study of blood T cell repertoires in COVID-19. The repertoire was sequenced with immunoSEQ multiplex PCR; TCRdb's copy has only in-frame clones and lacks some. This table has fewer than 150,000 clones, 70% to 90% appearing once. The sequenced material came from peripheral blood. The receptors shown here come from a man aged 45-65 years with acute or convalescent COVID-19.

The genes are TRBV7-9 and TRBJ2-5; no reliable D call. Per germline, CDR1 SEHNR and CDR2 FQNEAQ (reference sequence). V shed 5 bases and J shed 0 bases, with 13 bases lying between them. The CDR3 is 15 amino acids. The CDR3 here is CASSQKEQNQETQYF. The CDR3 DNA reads TGTGCCAGCAGCCAAAAGGAACAGAACCAAGAGACCCAGTACTTC.

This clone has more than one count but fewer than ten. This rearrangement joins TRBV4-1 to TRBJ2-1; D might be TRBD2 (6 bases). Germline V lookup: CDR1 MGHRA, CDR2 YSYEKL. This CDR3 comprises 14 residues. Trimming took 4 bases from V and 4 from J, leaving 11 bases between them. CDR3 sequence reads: CASSRATSYNEQFF. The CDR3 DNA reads TGCGCCAGCAGCCGAGCGACTAGTTACAATGAGCAGTTCTTC.

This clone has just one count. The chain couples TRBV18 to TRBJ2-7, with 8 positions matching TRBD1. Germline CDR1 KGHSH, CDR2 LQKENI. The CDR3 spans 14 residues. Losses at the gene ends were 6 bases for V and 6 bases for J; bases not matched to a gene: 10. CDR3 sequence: CASSPRTGRCEQYF. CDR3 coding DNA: TGTGCCAGCTCGCCCCGGACAGGGCGATGCGAGCAGTACTTC.

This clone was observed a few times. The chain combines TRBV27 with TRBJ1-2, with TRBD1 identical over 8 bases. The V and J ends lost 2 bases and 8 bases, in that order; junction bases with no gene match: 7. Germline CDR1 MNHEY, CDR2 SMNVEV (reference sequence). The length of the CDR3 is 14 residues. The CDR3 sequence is CASSLTGTGSGYTF. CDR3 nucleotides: TGTGCCAGCAGTTTAACCGGGACAGGAAGCGGCTACACCTTC.

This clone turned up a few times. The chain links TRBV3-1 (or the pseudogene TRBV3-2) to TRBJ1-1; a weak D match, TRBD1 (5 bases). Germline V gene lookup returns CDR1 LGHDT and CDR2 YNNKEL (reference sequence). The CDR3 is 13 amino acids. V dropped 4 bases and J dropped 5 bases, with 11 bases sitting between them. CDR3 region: CASSPLGGTEAFF. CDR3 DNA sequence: TGTGCCAGCAGCCCCTTGGGGGGGACTGAAGCTTTCTTT.

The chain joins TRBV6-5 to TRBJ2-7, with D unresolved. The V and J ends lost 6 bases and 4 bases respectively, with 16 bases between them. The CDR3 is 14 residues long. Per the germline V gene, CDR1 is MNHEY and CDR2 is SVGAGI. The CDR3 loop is CASSQDLFKYEQYF. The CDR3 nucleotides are TGTGCCAGCAGCCAGGATCTTTTTAAATACGAGCAGTACTTC.

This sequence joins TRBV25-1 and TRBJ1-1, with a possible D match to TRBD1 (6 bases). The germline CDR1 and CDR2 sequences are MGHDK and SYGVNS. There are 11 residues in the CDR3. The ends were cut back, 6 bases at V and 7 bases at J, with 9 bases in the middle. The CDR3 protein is CASREQGEAFF. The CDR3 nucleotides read TGTGCCAGCAGGGAACAGGGTGAAGCTTTCTTT.

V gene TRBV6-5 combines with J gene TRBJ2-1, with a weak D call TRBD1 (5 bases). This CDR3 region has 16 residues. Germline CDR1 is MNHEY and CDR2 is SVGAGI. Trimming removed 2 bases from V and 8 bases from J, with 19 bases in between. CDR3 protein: CASSYGQRTPSDEQFF. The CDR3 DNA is TGTGCCAGCAGTTACGGGCAGAGGACACCCAGCGATGAGCAGTTCTTC.

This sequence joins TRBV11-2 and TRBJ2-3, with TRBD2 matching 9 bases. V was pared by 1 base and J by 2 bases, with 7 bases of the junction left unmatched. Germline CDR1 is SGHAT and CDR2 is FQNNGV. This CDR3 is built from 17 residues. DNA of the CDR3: TGTGCCAGCAGCTTAGCACAAGCGGGAGGCCTCACAGATACGCAGTATTTT. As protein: CASSLAQAGGLTDTQYF.

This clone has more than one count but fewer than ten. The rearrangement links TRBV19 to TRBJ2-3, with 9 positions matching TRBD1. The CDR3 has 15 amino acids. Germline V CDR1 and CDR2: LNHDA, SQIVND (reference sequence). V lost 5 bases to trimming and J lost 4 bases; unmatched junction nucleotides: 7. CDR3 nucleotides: TGTGCCAGTAGTCCCCGGGACAGGGTCGCAGATACGCAGTATTTT. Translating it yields CASSPRDRVADTQYF.

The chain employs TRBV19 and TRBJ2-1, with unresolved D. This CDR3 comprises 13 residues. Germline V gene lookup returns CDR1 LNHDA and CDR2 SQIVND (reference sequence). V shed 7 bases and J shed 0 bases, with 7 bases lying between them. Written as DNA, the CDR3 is TGTGCCAGTACACTGAGCTCCTACAATGAGCAGTTCTTC. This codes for CASTLSSYNEQFF.

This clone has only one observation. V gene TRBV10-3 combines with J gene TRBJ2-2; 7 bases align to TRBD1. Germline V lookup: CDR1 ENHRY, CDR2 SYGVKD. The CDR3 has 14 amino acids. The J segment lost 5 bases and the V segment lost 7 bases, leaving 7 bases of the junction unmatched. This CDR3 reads CAIMRQGRTGELFF. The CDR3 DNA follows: TGTGCCATCATGAGACAGGGTAGAACCGGGGAGCTGTTTTTT.

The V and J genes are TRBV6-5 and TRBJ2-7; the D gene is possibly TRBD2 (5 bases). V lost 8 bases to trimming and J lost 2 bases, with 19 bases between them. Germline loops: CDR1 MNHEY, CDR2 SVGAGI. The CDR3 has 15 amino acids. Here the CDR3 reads CASAGRAIGAYEQYF. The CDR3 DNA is TGTGCCAGCGCCGGGCGGGCAATTGGGGCCTACGAGCAGTACTTC.